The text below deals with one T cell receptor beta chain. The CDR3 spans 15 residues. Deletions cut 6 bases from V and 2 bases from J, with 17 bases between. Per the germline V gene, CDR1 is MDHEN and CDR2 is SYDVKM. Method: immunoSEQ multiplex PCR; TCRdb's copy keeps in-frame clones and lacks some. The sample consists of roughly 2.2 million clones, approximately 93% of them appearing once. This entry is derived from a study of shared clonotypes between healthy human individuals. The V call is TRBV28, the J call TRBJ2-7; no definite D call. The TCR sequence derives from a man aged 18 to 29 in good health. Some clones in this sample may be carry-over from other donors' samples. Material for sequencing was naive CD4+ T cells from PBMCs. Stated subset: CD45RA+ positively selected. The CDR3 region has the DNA TGTGCCAGCAGGCCAGCAGTACCCCCTCCCTACGAGCAGTACTTC. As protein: CASRPAVPPPYEQYF.